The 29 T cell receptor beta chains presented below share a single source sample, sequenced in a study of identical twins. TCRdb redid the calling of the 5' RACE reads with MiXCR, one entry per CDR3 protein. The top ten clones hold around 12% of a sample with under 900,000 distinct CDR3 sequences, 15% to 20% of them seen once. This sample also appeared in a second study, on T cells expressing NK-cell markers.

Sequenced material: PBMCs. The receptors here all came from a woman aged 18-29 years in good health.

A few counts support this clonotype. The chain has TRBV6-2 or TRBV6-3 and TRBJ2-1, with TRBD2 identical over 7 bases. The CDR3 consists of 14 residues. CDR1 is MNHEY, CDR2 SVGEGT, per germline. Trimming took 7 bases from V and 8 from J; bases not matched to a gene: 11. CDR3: CASTHRDYSDEQFF. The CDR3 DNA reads TGTGCCAGCACCCATCGGGACTACAGCGATGAGCAGTTCTTC.

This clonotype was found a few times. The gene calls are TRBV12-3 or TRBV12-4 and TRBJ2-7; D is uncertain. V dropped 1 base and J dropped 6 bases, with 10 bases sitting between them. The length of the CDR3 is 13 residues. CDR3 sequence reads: CASSLVSSSEQYF. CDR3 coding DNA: TGTGCCAGCAGTTTAGTGTCGAGTAGCGAGCAGTACTTC.

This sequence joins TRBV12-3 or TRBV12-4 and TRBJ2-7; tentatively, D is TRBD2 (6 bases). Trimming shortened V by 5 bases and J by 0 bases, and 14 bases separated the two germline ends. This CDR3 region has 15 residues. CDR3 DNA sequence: TGTGCCAGCAGTGTGGGACTTCTCAGCTCCTACGAGCAGTACTTC. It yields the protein CASSVGLLSSYEQYF.

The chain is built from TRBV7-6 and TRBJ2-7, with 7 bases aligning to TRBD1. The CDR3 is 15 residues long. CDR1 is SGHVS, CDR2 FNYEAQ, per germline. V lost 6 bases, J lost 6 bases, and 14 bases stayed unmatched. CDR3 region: CASSPGAGGLGEQYF. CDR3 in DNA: TGTGCCAGCAGTCCTGGGGCAGGGGGTTTGGGCGAGCAGTACTTC.

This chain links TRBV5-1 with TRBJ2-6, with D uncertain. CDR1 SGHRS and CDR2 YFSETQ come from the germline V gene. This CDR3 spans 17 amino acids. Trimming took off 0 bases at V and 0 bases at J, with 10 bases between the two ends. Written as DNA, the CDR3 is TGCGCCAGCAGCTTGGGGGCCAGCTACTCTGGGGCCAACGTCCTGACTTTC. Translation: CASSLGASYSGANVLTF.

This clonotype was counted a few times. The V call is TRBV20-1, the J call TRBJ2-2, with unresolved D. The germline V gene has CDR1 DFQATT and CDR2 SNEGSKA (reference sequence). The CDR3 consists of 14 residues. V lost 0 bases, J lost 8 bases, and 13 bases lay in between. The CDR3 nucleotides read TGCAGTGCTAGAGATACGAGATTTGGGGGGGAGCTGTTTTTT. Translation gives CSARDTRFGGELFF.

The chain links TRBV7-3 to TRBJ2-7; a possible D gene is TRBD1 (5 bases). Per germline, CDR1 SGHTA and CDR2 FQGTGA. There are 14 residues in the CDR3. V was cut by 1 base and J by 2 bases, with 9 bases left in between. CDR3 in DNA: TGTGCCAGCAGCTTAATGAAGGGGCCCTACGAGCAGTACTTC. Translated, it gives CASSLMKGPYEQYF.

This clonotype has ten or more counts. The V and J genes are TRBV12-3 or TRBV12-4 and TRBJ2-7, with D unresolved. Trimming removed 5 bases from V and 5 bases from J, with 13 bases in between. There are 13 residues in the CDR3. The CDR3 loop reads CASSGRARHEQYF. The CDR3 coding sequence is TGTGCCAGCAGTGGTAGGGCTAGGCACGAGCAGTACTTC.

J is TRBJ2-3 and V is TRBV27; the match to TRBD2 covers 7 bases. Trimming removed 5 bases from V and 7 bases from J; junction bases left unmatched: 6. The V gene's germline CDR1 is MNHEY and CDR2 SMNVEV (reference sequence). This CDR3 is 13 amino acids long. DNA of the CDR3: TGTGCCAGCAGTCCCTACGGGACTAATACGCAGTATTTT. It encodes CASSPYGTNTQYF.

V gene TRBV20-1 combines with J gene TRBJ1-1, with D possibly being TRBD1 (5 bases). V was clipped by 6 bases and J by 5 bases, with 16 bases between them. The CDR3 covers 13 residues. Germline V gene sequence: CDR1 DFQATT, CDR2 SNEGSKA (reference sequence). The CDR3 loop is CSARQGGETEAFF. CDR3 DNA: TGCAGTGCGCGTCAGGGAGGGGAAACTGAAGCTTTCTTT.

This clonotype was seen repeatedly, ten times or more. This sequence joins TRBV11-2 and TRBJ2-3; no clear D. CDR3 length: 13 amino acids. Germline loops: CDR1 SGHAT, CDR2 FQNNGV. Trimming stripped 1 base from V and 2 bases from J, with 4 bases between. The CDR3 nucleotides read TGTGCCAGCAGCTTAGGCCTCACAGATACGCAGTATTTT. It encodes CASSLGLTDTQYF.

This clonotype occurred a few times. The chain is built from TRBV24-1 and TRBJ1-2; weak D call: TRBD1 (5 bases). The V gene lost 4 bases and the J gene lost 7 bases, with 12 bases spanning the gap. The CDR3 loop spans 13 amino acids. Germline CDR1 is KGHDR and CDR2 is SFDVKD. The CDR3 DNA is TGTGCCACCAGTGACTCGCGGGGCTCTGGCTACACCTTC. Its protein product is CATSDSRGSGYTF.

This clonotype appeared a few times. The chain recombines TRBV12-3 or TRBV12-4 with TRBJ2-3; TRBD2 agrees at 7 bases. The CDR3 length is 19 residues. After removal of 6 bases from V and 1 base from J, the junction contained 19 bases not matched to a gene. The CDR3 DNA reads TGTGCCAGCAGCGACGCGCCCTATGCGGGAGTTCATGGCACAGATACGCAGTATTTT. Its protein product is CASSDAPYAGVHGTDTQYF.

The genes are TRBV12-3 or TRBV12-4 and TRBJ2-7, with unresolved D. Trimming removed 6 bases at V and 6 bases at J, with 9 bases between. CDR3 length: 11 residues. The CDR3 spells CASRGIGEQYF. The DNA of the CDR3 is TGTGCCAGCAGGGGGATTGGCGAGCAGTACTTC.

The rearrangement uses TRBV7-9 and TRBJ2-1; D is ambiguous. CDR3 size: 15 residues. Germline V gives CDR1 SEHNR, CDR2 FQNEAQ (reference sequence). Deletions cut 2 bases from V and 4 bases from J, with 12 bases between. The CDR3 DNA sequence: TGTGCCAGCAGCTTATTTGCAGAAAAATACAATGAGCAGTTCTTC. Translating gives CASSLFAEKYNEQFF.

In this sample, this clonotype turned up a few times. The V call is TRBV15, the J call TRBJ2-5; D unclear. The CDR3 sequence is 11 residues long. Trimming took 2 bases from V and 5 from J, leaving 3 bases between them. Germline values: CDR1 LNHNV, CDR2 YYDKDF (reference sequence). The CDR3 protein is CATSRRETQYF. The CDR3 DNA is TGTGCCACCAGCAGAAGGGAGACCCAGTACTTC.

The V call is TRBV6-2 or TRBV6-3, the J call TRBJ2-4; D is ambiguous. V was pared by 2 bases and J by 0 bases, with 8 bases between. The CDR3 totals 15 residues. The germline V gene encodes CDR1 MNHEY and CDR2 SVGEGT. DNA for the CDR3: TGTGCCAGCAGTTACCCTCGTCTAGCCAAAAACATTCAGTACTTC. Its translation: CASSYPRLAKNIQYF.

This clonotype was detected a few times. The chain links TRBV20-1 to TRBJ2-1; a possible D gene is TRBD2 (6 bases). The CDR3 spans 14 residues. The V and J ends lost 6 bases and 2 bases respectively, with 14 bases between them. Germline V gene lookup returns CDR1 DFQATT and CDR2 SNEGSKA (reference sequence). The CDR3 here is CSAKHSGTYNEQFF. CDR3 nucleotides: TGCAGTGCCAAACATAGCGGAACCTACAATGAGCAGTTCTTC.

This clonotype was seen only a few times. Here the CDR3 reads CAWSRRTEAFF. DNA for the CDR3: TGTGCCTGGAGTCGGCGCACTGAAGCTTTCTTT. The rearrangement joins TRBV30 to TRBJ1-1, with D unresolved. This CDR3 contains 11 residues. Germline CDR1 is GTSNPN and CDR2 is SVGIG (reference sequence). V lost 2 bases, J lost 4 bases, and 5 bases lay in between.

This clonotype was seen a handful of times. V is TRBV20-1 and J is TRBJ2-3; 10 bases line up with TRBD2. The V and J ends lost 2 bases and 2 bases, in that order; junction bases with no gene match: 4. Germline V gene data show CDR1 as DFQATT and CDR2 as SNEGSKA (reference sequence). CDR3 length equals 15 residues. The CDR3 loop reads CSARPLAGTTDTQYF. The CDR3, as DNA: TGCAGTGCTAGACCACTAGCGGGAACCACAGATACGCAGTATTTT.

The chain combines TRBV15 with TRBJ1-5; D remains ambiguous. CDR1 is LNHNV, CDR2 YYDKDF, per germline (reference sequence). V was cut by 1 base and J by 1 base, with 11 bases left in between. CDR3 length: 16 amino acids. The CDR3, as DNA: TGTGCCACCAGCAGAGTTGGATCCGGGAGCAATCAGCCCCAGCATTTT. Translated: CATSRVGSGSNQPQHF.

As DNA, the CDR3 is TGTGCCAGCAGTTATGGTTCAGGGAGCTCCTACAATGAGCAGTTCTTC. Protein product: CASSYGSGSSYNEQFF. The chain carries TRBV6-5 and TRBJ2-1, with D perhaps assigned TRBD1 or TRBD2 (5 bases each). Germline V gives CDR1 MNHEY, CDR2 SVGAGI. This CDR3 has 16 amino acids. V was pared by 3 bases and J by 0 bases, with 12 bases between.

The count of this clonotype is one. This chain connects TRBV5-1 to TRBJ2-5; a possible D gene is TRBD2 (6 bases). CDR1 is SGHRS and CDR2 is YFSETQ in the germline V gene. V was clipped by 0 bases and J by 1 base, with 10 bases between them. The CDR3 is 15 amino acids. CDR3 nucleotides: TGCGCCAGCAGCTTGGGGGCGGGAATCCAAGAGACCCAGTACTTC. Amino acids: CASSLGAGIQETQYF.

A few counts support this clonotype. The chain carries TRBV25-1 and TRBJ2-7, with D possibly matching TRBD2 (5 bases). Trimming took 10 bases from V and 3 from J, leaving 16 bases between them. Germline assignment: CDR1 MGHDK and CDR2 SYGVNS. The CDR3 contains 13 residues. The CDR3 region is CANAETIHYEQYF. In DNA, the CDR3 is TGTGCCAACGCTGAGACTATCCACTACGAGCAGTACTTC.

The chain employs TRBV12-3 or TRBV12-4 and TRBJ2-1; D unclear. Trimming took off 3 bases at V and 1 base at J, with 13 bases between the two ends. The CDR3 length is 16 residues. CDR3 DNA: TGTGCCAGCAGTTTCATCTTACGAGGTTCCTACAATGAGCAGTTCTTC. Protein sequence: CASSFILRGSYNEQFF.

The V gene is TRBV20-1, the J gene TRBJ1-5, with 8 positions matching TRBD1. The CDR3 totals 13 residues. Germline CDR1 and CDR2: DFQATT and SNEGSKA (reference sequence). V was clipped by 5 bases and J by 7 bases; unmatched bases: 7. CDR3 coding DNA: TGCAGTGCTCCCGACAGGGGCGAACAGCCCCAGCATTTT. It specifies CSAPDRGEQPQHF.

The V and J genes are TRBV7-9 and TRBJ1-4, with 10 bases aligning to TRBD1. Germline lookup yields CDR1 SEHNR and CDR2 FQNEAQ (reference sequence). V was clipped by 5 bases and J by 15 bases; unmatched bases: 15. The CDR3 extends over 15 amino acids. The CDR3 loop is CASSTTGTGAPKVFF. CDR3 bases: TGTGCCAGCAGCACAACCGGGACAGGGGCCCCGAAAGTGTTTTTT. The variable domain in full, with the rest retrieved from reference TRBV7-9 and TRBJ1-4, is DTGVSQNPRHKITKRGQNVTFRCDPISEHNRLYWYRQTLGQGPEFLTYFQNEAQLEKSRLLSDRFSAERPKGSFSTLEIQRTEQGDSAMYLCASSTTGTGAPKVFFGSGTQLSVL.

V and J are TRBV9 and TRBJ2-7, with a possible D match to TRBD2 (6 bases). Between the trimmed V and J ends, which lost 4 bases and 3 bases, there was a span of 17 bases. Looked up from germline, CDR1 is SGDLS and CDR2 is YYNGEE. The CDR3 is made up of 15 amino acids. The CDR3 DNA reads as TGTGCCAGCAGCTGGGGGGTGGGAGAGGTCTACGAGCAGTACTTC. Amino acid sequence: CASSWGVGEVYEQYF. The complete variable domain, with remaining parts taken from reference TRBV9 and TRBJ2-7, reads DSGVTQTPKHLITATGQRVTLRCSPRSGDLSVYWYQQSLDQGLQFLIQYYNGEERAKGNILERFSAQQFPDLHSELNLSSLELGDSALYFCASSWGVGEVYEQYFGPGTRLTVT.

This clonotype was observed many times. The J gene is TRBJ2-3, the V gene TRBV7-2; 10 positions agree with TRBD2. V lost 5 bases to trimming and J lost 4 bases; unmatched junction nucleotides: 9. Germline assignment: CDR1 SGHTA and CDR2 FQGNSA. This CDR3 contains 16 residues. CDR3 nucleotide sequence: TGTGCCAGCAGCCTCGCTAGCGGGAGCGGCGCAGATACGCAGTATTTT. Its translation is CASSLASGSGADTQYF.